This TCR beta chain emerged from a study of T cells in women clearing cervical HPV infection. On the study more broadly: Case blood drawn at lesion detection; control blood after infection cleared. Study-level findings and limits: Timing of associations relative to infection is unclear; T-cell subsets were not isolated. Cases carried less TRBV6-7 than controls: 0.11% versus 0.16%. CIN3+ cases had significantly higher TCR richness than controls; evenness did not differ.

Clones were read by immunoSEQ multiplex PCR, and TCRdb kept only the in-frame ones, dropping some. The record lists 40,000 to 55,000 clones, of which the ten most abundant hold approximately 1%. As for this clone: Its specificity is not known. The read halts 3 residues ahead of the CDR3 end, with the missing end drawn from the germline J gene.

Per the germline V gene, CDR1 is DFQATT and CDR2 is SNEGSKA (reference sequence). The CDR3 has 10 amino acids. The V call is TRBV20-1, the J call TRBJ2-3, with D tentatively TRBD2 (5 bases). This receptor was identified in a woman aged 18 to 69 with a cervical HPV16 infection that either progressed to CIN3+ or cleared (not recorded which). The sequenced sample consisted of blood buffy coat. The sequenced CDR3 bases are TGCAGTGCTGAGGGTCAGCCG. It codes for CSAEGQP. The whole CDR3 sequence is CSAEGQPQYF.